One and the same sample provided the 9 T cell receptor beta chains below, sequenced in a study of shared clonotypes between healthy human individuals. CD45RO-negative cells were positively selected for CCR7, leaving out terminally differentiated effector memory CD45RA+ cells. Here immunoSEQ multiplex PCR was the method, and the copy in TCRdb shows in-frame clones only, minus some. The sample shows hundreds of thousands of clones, 92% of them seen only once. The specimen was naive CD8+ T cells sorted from blood. The receptors here all came from a man aged 25-45 years in good health.

This clone was observed once. This rearrangement joins TRBV27 to TRBJ2-7; D possibly corresponds to TRBD1 (5 bases). The CDR3 is 14 amino acids. CDR1 and CDR2 (germline): MNHEY, SMNVEV (reference sequence). Trimming removed 6 bases from V and 2 bases from J, with 14 bases in between. CDR3: CASRSVQGPYEQYF. CDR3 DNA sequence: TGTGCCAGCAGGAGCGTCCAGGGCCCCTACGAGCAGTACTTC.

This chain links TRBV27 with TRBJ1-1; D is possibly TRBD1 (5 bases). V gave up 6 bases and J gave up 4 bases, with 15 bases separating them. In germline, CDR1 is MNHEY, CDR2 SMNVEV (reference sequence). The CDR3 runs 14 residues. This CDR3 is CASSPTGLFTEAFF. CDR3 nucleotides: TGTGCCAGCAGCCCGACGGGACTGTTCACTGAAGCTTTCTTT.

This chain joins TRBV4-3 and TRBJ2-7; perhaps TRBD1 as D (5 bases). The CDR3 is 13 amino acids. Germline CDR1 reads LGHNA; CDR2 reads YSLEER. V lost 3 bases, J lost 4 bases, and 10 bases lay in between. CDR3 sequence reads: CASSQWQGYEQYF. The CDR3 DNA follows: TGCGCCAGCAGCCAGTGGCAGGGATACGAGCAGTACTTC.

The chain is built from TRBV28 and TRBJ2-1, with 14 bases lining up with TRBD2. V lost 5 bases and J lost 9; bases outside the gene matches: 6. The germline CDR1 and CDR2 sequences are MDHEN and SYDVKM. This CDR3 is 15 amino acids long. Here the CDR3 reads CASSRPGTSGSEQFF. CDR3 DNA sequence: TGTGCCAGCAGTCGCCCCGGGACTAGCGGGAGTGAGCAGTTCTTC.

This sequence joins TRBV27 and TRBJ2-7; D perhaps matches TRBD2 (6 bases). The CDR3 runs to 14 residues. Germline CDR1 reads MNHEY; CDR2 reads SMNVEV (reference sequence). V was shortened by 7 bases and J by 7 bases, with 20 bases between the two germline ends. The CDR3 nucleotides read TGTGCCAGCATTACGCGGGGCAGGGTGGGGGAGCAGTACTTC. This sequence encodes CASITRGRVGEQYF.

The chain recombines TRBV30 with TRBJ2-3; TRBD2 is a possible D gene (6 bases). Germline CDR1 is GTSNPN and CDR2 is SVGIG (reference sequence). The CDR3 spans 14 residues. V gave up 0 bases and J gave up 4 bases, with 11 bases separating them. The CDR3 DNA sequence: TGTGCCTGGAGTGTAAAAGCGGGCTCAGATACGCAGTATTTT. It codes for CAWSVKAGSDTQYF.

V usage is TRBV14 and J usage is TRBJ2-1; tentatively, D is TRBD1 (5 bases). Looked up from germline, CDR1 is SGHDN and CDR2 is FVKESK. CDR3 length: 12 residues. Trimming removed 9 bases at V and 9 bases at J, with 15 bases between. The CDR3 here is CASSVQVGEQFF. CDR3 DNA: TGTGCCAGTTCGGTACAGGTTGGTGAGCAGTTCTTC.

The rearrangement joins TRBV6-6 to TRBJ2-7; 9 positions agree with TRBD1. The CDR3 is 14 residues long. CDR1 is MNHNY, CDR2 SVGAGI, per germline (reference sequence). V lost 6 bases, J lost 4 bases, and 7 bases stayed unmatched. The CDR3 DNA follows: TGTGCCAGCAGCCCCCGGGACAGGGTTTACGAGCAGTACTTC. It yields the protein CASSPRDRVYEQYF.

The chain employs TRBV7-9 and TRBJ1-1; no clear D gene. This CDR3 is built from 15 residues. The V and J ends lost 2 bases and 0 bases respectively, with 10 bases between them. Per germline, CDR1 SEHNR and CDR2 FQNEAQ (reference sequence). The CDR3 here is CASSLRAGMNTEAFF. CDR3 DNA: TGTGCCAGCAGCTTAAGAGCCGGCATGAACACTGAAGCTTTCTTT. Supplemented by reference TRBV7-9 and TRBJ1-1, the full variable domain reads DTGVSQNPRHKITKRGQNVTFRCDPISEHNRLYWYRQTLGQGPEFLTYFQNEAQLEKSRLLSDRFSAERPKGSFSTLEIQRTEQGDSAMYLCASSLRAGMNTEAFFGQGTRLTVV.